A single sample is the source of the 27 T cell receptor beta chains below, sequenced in a study of blood T cell repertoires in COVID-19. The protocol was immunoSEQ multiplex PCR, while the TCRdb copy is restricted to in-frame clones and leaves out a portion. The table has fewer than 110,000 clones, more than 80% seen once. Specimen: peripheral blood. The receptors were gathered from a human donor in a cohort sampled during active COVID-19.

The chain is built from TRBV6-1 and TRBJ1-5, with 11 positions matching TRBD1. V dropped 0 bases and J dropped 9; count of bases not matched to a gene: 4. Germline lookup yields CDR1 MNHNS and CDR2 SASEGT. This CDR3 is 15 amino acids long. In DNA, the CDR3 is TGTGCCAGCAGTGAAGCGGGGACAGGGGGTCGGCCCCAGCATTTT. Amino acids: CASSEAGTGGRPQHF.

This clone was seen only once. The V and J genes are TRBV18 and TRBJ2-1; 11 bases align to TRBD2. The trim removed 3 bases at V and 9 bases at J, leaving 7 bases unmatched. The germline CDR1 and CDR2 sequences are KGHSH and LQKENI. This CDR3 region has 15 residues. DNA for the CDR3: TGTGCCAGCTCACCCCCTAGCGGGGGGACAGGTGAGCAGTTCTTC. Translating gives CASSPPSGGTGEQFF.

The chain combines TRBV19 with TRBJ1-5; the match to TRBD1 covers 7 bases. The germline V gene has CDR1 LNHDA and CDR2 SQIVND (reference sequence). The CDR3 totals 14 residues. The trim removed 7 bases at V and 4 bases at J, leaving 7 bases unmatched. CDR3 DNA: TGTGCCAGTATGGGGCCGGGACAGAATCAGCCCCAGCATTTT. Translated: CASMGPGQNQPQHF.

The CDR3 bases are TGTGCCAGCAGCGCGTCCGGGACAGGGTCCGGAGGCTACACCTTC. Protein sequence: CASSASGTGSGGYTF. This chain joins TRBV7-9 and TRBJ1-2; 9 nucleotides align to TRBD1. The J segment lost 8 bases and the V segment lost 5 bases, leaving 12 bases of the junction unmatched. The CDR3 has 15 amino acids. CDR1 SEHNR and CDR2 FQNEAQ come from the germline V gene (reference sequence).

This clone has only one observation. The V and J genes are TRBV10-3 and TRBJ1-2; perhaps TRBD1 as D (5 bases). Germline lookup yields CDR1 ENHRY and CDR2 SYGVKD. This CDR3 contains 13 residues. V lost 4 bases, J lost 8 bases, and 14 bases lay in between. In DNA, the CDR3 is TGTGCCATCAGTGGGGGCAGGGAGGACGGCTACACCTTC. It encodes CAISGGREDGYTF.

The table lists this clone with a few counts. This chain links TRBV27 with TRBJ1-6; D gene ambiguous. Germline V CDR1 and CDR2: MNHEY, SMNVEV (reference sequence). There are 12 residues in the CDR3. With 3 bases removed from V and 10 bases from J, the gap between germline ends came to 7 bases. This CDR3 is CASSFIRSPLHF. CDR3 sequence (DNA): TGTGCCAGCAGTTTCATTCGGTCACCCCTCCACTTT.

The genes are TRBV7-9 and TRBJ1-4; a possible D gene is TRBD1 (6 bases). The CDR3 loop spans 14 amino acids. V was cut by 8 bases and J by 8 bases, with 18 bases left in between. Germline loops: CDR1 SEHNR, CDR2 FQNEAQ (reference sequence). The CDR3, as DNA: TGTGCCAGCGAACACAGGGAATTAGGGGAAAAACTGTTTTTT. It codes for CASEHRELGEKLFF.

This sequence joins TRBV18 and TRBJ1-2; TRBD1 matches 9 bases. The CDR3 runs to 13 residues. The trim removed 3 bases at V and 8 bases at J, leaving 4 bases unmatched. CDR1 KGHSH and CDR2 LQKENI come from the germline V gene. This CDR3 reads CASSPRDRDGYTF. The CDR3 DNA reads TGTGCCAGCTCACCTCGGGACAGGGACGGCTACACCTTC.

This chain links TRBV19 with TRBJ1-1; D not resolved. This CDR3 has 17 residues. Trimming removed 1 base from V and 4 bases from J, with 19 bases in between. Germline lookup yields CDR1 LNHDA and CDR2 SQIVND (reference sequence). The CDR3 DNA sequence: TGTGCCAGTAGTATAGTAAGAGGGTCAGCGTTCTTCACTGAAGCTTTCTTT. This gives the protein CASSIVRGSAFFTEAFF. The complete variable domain, with remaining parts taken from reference TRBV19 and TRBJ1-1, reads DGGITQSPKYLFRKEGQNVTLSCEQNLNHDAMYWYRQDPGQGLRLIYYSQIVNDFQKGDIAEGYSVSREKKESFPLTVTSAQKNPTAFYLCASSIVRGSAFFTEAFFGQGTRLTVV.

This chain links TRBV19 with TRBJ2-5, with D hard to call. Germline values: CDR1 LNHDA, CDR2 SQIVND (reference sequence). The CDR3 contains 14 residues. The V and J ends lost 1 base and 5 bases respectively, with 11 bases between them. This CDR3 is CASSIVPPEETQYF. CDR3 coding DNA: TGTGCCAGTAGTATAGTACCCCCGGAGGAGACCCAGTACTTC. Full variable domain (remainder filled in from reference TRBV19 and TRBJ2-5): DGGITQSPKYLFRKEGQNVTLSCEQNLNHDAMYWYRQDPGQGLRLIYYSQIVNDFQKGDIAEGYSVSREKKESFPLTVTSAQKNPTAFYLCASSIVPPEETQYFGPGTRLLVL.

This rearrangement joins TRBV6-7 to TRBJ1-1; 7 bases are shared with TRBD1. TRBV6-7 is recorded as an ORF, its role being uncertain. After removal of 8 bases from V and 8 bases from J, the junction contained 5 bases not matched to a gene. This CDR3 has 11 amino acids. CDR3 protein: CASLWDREAFF. In nucleotides, the CDR3 is TGTGCCAGCCTCTGGGACAGAGAAGCTTTCTTT.

The V call is TRBV2, the J call TRBJ2-1, with D hard to call. Germline V gene data show CDR1 as SNHLY and CDR2 as FYNNEI. The CDR3 consists of 14 residues. With 7 bases removed from V and 10 bases from J, the gap between germline ends came to 20 bases. The CDR3 sequence is CASTLSTAPTEQFF. CDR3 bases: TGTGCCAGCACCCTATCCACAGCCCCCACGGAGCAGTTCTTC.

This clone was counted a single time. J is TRBJ2-5 and V is TRBV6-4; D is possibly TRBD1 (5 bases). The V and J ends lost 3 bases and 7 bases respectively, with 12 bases between them. Germline CDR1 reads MRHNA; CDR2 reads SNTAGT. The CDR3 extends over 13 amino acids. CDR3 region: CASSETEWGTQYF. The CDR3 DNA reads as TGTGCCAGCAGTGAGACAGAGTGGGGGACCCAGTACTTC.

The chain joins TRBV3-1 (or the pseudogene TRBV3-2) to TRBJ2-1, with 10 bases fitting TRBD1. Germline loops: CDR1 LGHDT, CDR2 YNNKEL (reference sequence). The CDR3 totals 15 residues. Unmatched junction bases numbered 4, after V lost 5 bases and J lost 3 bases. CDR3 residues: CASSSRTGGYNEQFF. DNA of the CDR3: TGTGCCAGCAGCTCACGGACAGGGGGCTACAATGAGCAGTTCTTC.

This clone was observed once. The V call is TRBV5-1, the J call TRBJ1-5; tentative D call: TRBD1 (5 bases). Between the trimmed V and J ends, which lost 4 bases and 0 bases, there was a span of 8 bases. The germline V gene has CDR1 SGHRS and CDR2 YFSETQ. There are 14 residues in the CDR3. CDR3 in DNA: TGCGCCAGCAGCCTAGACAGTAGCAATCAGCCCCAGCATTTT. The encoded protein is CASSLDSSNQPQHF.

The rearrangement uses TRBV5-1 and TRBJ2-7, with 7 bases lining up with TRBD1. Germline V CDR1 and CDR2: SGHRS, YFSETQ. CDR3 length: 14 residues. V lost 0 bases to trimming and J lost 5 bases; unmatched junction nucleotides: 5. The CDR3 nucleotides read TGCGCCAGCAGCTTGGGACAGGGTCCGGACGAGCAGTACTTC. Its translation is CASSLGQGPDEQYF.

The chain combines TRBV10-3 with TRBJ1-1; a weak D match, TRBD1 (6 bases). Per germline, CDR1 ENHRY and CDR2 SYGVKD. V lost 3 bases to trimming and J lost 2 bases, with 7 bases between them. The CDR3 length is 13 residues. The CDR3 nucleotides are TGTGCCATCAGTGAAGGGGGAAACACTGAAGCTTTCTTT. The encoded protein is CAISEGGNTEAFF.

This clone was detected only a few times. This chain joins TRBV10-1 and TRBJ1-5; D may be TRBD1 (6 bases). V lost 0 bases and J 11 bases, leaving 11 bases between the germline ends. The germline V gene encodes CDR1 WNHNN and CDR2 SYGVQD (reference sequence). The CDR3 covers 13 residues. DNA of the CDR3: TGCGCCAGCAGTGAGTCCCCCAGGGGAACCCAGCATTTT. Protein sequence: CASSESPRGTQHF.

This clone occurred a few times. V usage is TRBV4-2 and J usage is TRBJ1-5, with TRBD1 identical over 7 bases. Losses at the gene ends were 0 bases for V and 3 bases for J; bases not matched to a gene: 5. The CDR3 runs 16 residues. CDR1 LGHNA and CDR2 YNFKEQ come from the germline V gene. This CDR3 reads CASSQDNRGDNQPQHF. The CDR3 DNA reads TGTGCCAGCAGCCAAGATAACAGGGGCGACAATCAGCCCCAGCATTTT.

This clone was picked up one time. CDR3 region: CASSLEGGQGHEQFF. CDR3 nucleotide sequence: TGTGCCAGCAGCTTAGAGGGCGGACAGGGGCATGAGCAGTTCTTC. The chain links TRBV7-9 to TRBJ2-1, with TRBD1 matching over 9 bases. Germline V gene lookup returns CDR1 SEHNR and CDR2 FQNEAQ (reference sequence). This CDR3 has 15 residues. The ends lost 1 base at V and 8 bases at J; junction bases unmatched: 6.

The chain is built from TRBV10-3 and TRBJ1-1; D is uncertain. CDR1 and CDR2 (germline): ENHRY, SYGVKD. With 10 bases removed from V and 1 base from J, the gap between germline ends came to 13 bases. The CDR3 covers 13 residues. DNA for the CDR3: TGTGCCAGGCGGGAGGGCCCGAACACTGAAGCTTTCTTT. Its protein product is CARREGPNTEAFF.

This sequence joins TRBV6-2 or TRBV6-3 and TRBJ2-3, with 11 bases fitting TRBD2. The V gene end was trimmed by 2 bases and the J gene end by 0 bases; junction bases not matched to a gene: 10. The CDR3 has 19 amino acids. CDR1 is MNHEY, CDR2 SVGEGT, per germline. The CDR3 nucleotides read TGTGCCAGCAGTTACCCAACTAGCGGGGGACCTTCTAGCACAGATACGCAGTATTTT. This translates into CASSYPTSGGPSSTDTQYF.

The rearrangement links TRBV10-1 to TRBJ1-3; D is undetermined. V shed 6 bases and J shed 0 bases, with 9 bases lying between them. The CDR3 totals 14 residues. CDR1 is WNHNN and CDR2 is SYGVQD in the germline V gene (reference sequence). CDR3 in amino acids: CASRPNGSGNTIYF. CDR3 DNA sequence: TGCGCCAGCAGACCAAACGGCTCTGGAAACACCATATATTTT.

The chain recombines TRBV30 with TRBJ2-2, with TRBD2 as a possible D gene (5 bases). CDR1 GTSNPN and CDR2 SVGIG come from the germline V gene (reference sequence). Trimming cost V 3 bases and J 6 bases, with 11 bases left between them. The CDR3 covers 13 residues. CDR3 residues: CAWSRGSPGELFF. The CDR3 bases are TGTGCCTGGAGCCGAGGGTCCCCCGGGGAGCTGTTTTTT.

This chain joins TRBV2 and TRBJ1-1; no firm D call. Germline-derived CDR1 and CDR2 are SNHLY and FYNNEI. Trimming left V 4 bases short and J 0 bases short, with 9 bases between. The CDR3 contains 14 residues. The CDR3: CASSVGRLNTEAFF. For the CDR3, the DNA is TGTGCCAGCAGTGTCGGCAGGCTGAACACTGAAGCTTTCTTT. The variable domain in full, with the rest retrieved from reference TRBV2 and TRBJ1-1, is EPEVTQTPSHQVTQMGQEVILRCVPISNHLYFYWYRQILGQKVEFLVSFYNNEISEKSEIFDDQFSVERPDGSNFTLKIRSTKLEDSAMYFCASSVGRLNTEAFFGQGTRLTVV.

The J gene is TRBJ2-7, the V gene TRBV10-3; 8 bases align to TRBD2. This CDR3 is built from 18 residues. Germline-derived CDR1 and CDR2 are ENHRY and SYGVKD. Trimming removed 3 bases from V and 2 bases from J; junction bases left unmatched: 15. CDR3 sequence reads: CAISDPNLAGTKTYEQYF. CDR3 sequence (DNA): TGTGCCATCAGTGACCCGAACTTAGCGGGGACGAAGACCTACGAGCAGTACTTC.

V and J are TRBV27 and TRBJ1-2; 8 positions agree with TRBD1. Germline CDR1 reads MNHEY; CDR2 reads SMNVEV (reference sequence). The trim removed 5 bases at V and 6 bases at J, leaving 11 bases unmatched. The CDR3 is made up of 15 amino acids. CDR3 protein: CASSPRQGTPNGYTF. Written as DNA, the CDR3 is TGTGCCAGCAGTCCGCGACAGGGGACACCGAATGGCTACACCTTC.